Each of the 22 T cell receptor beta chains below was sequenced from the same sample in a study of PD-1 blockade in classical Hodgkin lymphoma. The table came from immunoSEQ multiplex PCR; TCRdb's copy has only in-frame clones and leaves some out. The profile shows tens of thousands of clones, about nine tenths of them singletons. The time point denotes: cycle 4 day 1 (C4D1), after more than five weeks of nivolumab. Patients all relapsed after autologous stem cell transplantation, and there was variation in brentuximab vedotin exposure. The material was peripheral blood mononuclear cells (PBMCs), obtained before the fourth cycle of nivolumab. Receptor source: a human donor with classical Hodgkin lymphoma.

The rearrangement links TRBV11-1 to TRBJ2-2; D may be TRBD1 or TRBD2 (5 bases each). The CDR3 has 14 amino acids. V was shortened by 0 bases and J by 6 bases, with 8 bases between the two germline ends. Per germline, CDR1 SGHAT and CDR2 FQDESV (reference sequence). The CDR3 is CASSLAVGAGELFF. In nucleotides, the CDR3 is TGTGCCAGCAGCTTAGCTGTGGGGGCCGGGGAGCTGTTTTTT.

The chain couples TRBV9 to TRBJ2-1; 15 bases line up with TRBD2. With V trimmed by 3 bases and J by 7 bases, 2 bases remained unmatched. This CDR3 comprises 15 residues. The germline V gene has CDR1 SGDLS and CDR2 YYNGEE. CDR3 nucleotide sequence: TGTGCCAGCAGCGGCGGGACTAGCGGGGGGAATGAGCAGTTCTTC. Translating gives CASSGGTSGGNEQFF.

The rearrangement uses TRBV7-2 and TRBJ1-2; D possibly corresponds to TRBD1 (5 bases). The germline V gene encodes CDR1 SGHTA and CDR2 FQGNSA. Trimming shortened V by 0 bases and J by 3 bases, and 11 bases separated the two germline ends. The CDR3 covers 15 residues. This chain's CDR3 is CASSLARGTDYGYTF. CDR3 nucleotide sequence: TGTGCCAGCAGCTTAGCGCGGGGGACGGACTATGGCTACACCTTC. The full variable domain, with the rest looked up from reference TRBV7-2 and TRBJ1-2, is GAGVSQSPSNKVTEKGKDVELRCDPISGHTALYWYRQSLGQGLEFLIYFQGNSAPDKSGLPSDRFSAERTGGSVSTLTIQRTQQEDSAVYLCASSLARGTDYGYTFGSGTRLTVV.

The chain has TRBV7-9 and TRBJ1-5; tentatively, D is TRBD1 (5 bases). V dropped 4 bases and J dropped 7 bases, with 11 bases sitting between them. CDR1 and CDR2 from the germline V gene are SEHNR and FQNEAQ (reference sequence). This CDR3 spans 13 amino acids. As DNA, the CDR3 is TGTGCCAGCAGCTGGGGGGTGGAACAGCCCCAGCATTTT. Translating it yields CASSWGVEQPQHF.

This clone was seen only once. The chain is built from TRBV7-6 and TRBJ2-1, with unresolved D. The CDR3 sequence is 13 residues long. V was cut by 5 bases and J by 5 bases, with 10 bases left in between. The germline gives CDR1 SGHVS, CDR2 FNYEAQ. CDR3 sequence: CASSPEQDNEQFF. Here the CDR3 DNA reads TGTGCCAGCAGCCCCGAGCAGGACAATGAGCAGTTCTTC.

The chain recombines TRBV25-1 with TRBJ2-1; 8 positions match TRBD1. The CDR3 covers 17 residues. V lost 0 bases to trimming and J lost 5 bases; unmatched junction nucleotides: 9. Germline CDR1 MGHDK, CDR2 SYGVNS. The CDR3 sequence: CASSEYTGGMKDNEQFF. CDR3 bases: TGTGCCAGCAGTGAATACACAGGGGGAATGAAGGACAATGAGCAGTTCTTC.

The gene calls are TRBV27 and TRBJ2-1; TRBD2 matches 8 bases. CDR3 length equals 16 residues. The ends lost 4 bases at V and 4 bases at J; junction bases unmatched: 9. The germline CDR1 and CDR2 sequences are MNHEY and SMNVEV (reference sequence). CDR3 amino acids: CASSWGWGGGYNEQFF. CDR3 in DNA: TGTGCCAGCAGTTGGGGTTGGGGCGGGGGGTACAATGAGCAGTTCTTC.

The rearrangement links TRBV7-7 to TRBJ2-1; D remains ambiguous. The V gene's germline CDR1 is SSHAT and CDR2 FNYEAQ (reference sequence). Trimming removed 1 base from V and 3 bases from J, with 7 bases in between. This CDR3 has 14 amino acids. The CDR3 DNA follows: TGTGCCAGCAGCTTAGTATTTGGCTACAATGAGCAGTTCTTC. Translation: CASSLVFGYNEQFF.

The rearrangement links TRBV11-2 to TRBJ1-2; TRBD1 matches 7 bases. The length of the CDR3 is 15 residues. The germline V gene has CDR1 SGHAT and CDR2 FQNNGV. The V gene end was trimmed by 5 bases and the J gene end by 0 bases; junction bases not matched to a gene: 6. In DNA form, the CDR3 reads TGTGCCAGCAGCGCCTACAGGGGACCTAACTATGGCTACACCTTC. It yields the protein CASSAYRGPNYGYTF.

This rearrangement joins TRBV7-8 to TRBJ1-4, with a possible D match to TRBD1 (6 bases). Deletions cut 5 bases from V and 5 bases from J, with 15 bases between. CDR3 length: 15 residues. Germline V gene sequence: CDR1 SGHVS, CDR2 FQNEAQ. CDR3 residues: CASSPRRGQNEKLFF. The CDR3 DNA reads TGTGCCAGCAGCCCGCGGCGGGGGCAGAATGAAAAACTGTTTTTT.

Here the CDR3 DNA reads TGTGCCAGCAGCCGGACGGAGGGCTACACTGAAGCTTTCTTT. Protein product: CASSRTEGYTEAFF. The chain carries TRBV11-2 and TRBJ1-1; D is undetermined. V was pared by 5 bases and J by 3 bases, with 13 bases between. The CDR3 totals 14 residues. Germline assignment: CDR1 SGHAT and CDR2 FQNNGV.

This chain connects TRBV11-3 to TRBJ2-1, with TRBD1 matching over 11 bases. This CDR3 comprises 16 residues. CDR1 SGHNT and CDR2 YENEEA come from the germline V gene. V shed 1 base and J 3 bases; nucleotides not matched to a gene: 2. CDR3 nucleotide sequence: TGTGCCAGCAGCTTAGGGGGGACAGGGGGCTACAATGAGCAGTTCTTC. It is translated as CASSLGGTGGYNEQFF.

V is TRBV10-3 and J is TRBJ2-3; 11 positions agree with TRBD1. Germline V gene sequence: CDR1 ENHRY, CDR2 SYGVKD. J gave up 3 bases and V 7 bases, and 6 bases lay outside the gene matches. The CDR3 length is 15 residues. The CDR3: CAITLGTGGTDTQYF. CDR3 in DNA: TGTGCCATCACTCTAGGGACAGGGGGGACAGATACGCAGTATTTT.

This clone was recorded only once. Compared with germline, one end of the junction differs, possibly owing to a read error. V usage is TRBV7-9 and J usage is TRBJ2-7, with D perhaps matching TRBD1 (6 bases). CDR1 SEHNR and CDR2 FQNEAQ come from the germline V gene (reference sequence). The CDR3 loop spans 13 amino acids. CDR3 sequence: CASRLGGSYEQYF. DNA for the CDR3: TGTGCCAGCCGCTTAGGGGGCTCCTACGAGCAGTACTTC.

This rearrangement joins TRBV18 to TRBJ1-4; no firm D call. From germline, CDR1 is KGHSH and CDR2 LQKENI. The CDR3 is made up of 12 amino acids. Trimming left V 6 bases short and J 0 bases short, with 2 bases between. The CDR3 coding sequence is TGTGCCAGCTCTGCAACTAATGAAAAACTGTTTTTT. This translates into CASSATNEKLFF.

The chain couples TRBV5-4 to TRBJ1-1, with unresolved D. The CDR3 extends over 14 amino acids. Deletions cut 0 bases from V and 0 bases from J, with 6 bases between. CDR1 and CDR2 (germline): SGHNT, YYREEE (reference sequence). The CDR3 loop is CASSLDALNTEAFF. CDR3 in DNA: TGTGCCAGCAGCTTGGATGCGCTGAACACTGAAGCTTTCTTT.

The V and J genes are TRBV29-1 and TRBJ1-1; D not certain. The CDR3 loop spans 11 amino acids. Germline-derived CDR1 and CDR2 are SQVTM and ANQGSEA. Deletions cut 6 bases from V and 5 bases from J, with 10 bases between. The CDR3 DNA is TGCAGCGTATCGATGATAACTGAAGCTTTCTTT. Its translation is CSVSMITEAFF.

The CDR3 is CASIRDREYEQYF. The CDR3 bases are TGTGCCAGCATCCGGGACAGGGAATACGAGCAGTACTTC. The chain has TRBV6-1 and TRBJ2-7; the match to TRBD1 covers 9 bases. The CDR3 covers 13 residues. CDR1 MNHNS and CDR2 SASEGT come from the germline V gene. After removal of 7 bases from V and 4 bases from J, the junction contained 5 bases not matched to a gene.

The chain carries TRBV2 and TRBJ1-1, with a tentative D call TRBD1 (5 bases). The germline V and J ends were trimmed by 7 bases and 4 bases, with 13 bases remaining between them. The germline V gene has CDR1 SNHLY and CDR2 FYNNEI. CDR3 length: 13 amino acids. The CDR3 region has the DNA TGTGCCAGCAACCTGGGGGGTCCCACTGAAGCTTTCTTT. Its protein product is CASNLGGPTEAFF.

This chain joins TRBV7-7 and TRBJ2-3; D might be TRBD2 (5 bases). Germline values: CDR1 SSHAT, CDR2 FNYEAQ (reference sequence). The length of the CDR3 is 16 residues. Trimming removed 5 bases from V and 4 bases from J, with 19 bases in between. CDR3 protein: CASSTGRGIGADTQYF. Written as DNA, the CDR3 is TGTGCCAGCAGCACGGGCCGGGGAATAGGCGCAGATACGCAGTATTTT. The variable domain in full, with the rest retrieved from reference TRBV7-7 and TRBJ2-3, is GAGVSQSPRYKVTKRGQDVTLRCDPISSHATLYWYQQALGQGPEFLTYFNYEAQPDKSGLPSDRFSAERPEGSISTLTIQRTEQRDSAMYRCASSTGRGIGADTQYFGPGTRLTVL.

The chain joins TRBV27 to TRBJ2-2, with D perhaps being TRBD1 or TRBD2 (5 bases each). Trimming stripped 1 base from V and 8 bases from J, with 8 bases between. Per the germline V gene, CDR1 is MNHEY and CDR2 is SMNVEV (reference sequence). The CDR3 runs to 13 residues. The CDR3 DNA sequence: TGTGCCAGCAGTTTATTTGGGGGTGGGGAGCTGTTTTTT. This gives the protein CASSLFGGGELFF.

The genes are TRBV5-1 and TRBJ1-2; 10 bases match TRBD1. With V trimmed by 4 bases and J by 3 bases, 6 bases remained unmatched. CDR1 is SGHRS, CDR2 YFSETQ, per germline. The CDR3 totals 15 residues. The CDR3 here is CASSAGQGKDYGYTF. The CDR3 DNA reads TGCGCCAGCAGCGCGGGACAGGGGAAGGACTATGGCTACACCTTC.